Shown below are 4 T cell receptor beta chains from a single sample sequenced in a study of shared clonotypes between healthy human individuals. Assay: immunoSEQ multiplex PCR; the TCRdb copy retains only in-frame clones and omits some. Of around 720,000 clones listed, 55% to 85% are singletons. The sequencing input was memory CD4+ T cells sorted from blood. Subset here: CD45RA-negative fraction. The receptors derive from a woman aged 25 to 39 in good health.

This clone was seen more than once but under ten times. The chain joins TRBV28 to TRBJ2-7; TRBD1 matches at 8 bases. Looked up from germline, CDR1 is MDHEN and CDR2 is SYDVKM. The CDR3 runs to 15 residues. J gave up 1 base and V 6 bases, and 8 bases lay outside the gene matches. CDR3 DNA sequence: TGTGCCAGCAGACCCCGACAGGGGCAGTCCTACGAGCAGTACTTC. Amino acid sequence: CASRPRQGQSYEQYF.

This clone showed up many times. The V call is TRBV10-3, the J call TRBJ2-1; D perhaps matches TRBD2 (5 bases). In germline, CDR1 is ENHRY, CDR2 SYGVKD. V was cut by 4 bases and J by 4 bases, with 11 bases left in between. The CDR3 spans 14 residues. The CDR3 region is CAISGSVAYNEQFF. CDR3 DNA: TGTGCCATCAGTGGTAGCGTGGCATACAATGAGCAGTTCTTC.

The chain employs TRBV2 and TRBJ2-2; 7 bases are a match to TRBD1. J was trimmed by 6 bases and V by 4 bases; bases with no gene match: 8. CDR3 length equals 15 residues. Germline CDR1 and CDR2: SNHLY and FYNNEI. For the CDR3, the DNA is TGTGCCAGCAGTGCGAAAACAGGGGCCTCCGGGGAGCTGTTTTTT. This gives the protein CASSAKTGASGELFF.

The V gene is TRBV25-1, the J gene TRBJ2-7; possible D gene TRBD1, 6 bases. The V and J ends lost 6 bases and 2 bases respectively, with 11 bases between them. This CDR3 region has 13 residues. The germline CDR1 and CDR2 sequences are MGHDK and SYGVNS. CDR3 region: CASRGQTAYEQYF. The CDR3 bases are TGTGCCAGCAGAGGACAGACCGCCTACGAGCAGTACTTC.